This T cell receptor beta chain came from a study of cytotoxic CD8 clonotypes in ibrutinib-treated CLL. Study as a whole: There were 11 relapsed/refractory patients and about 15 treatment-naive patients, and fewer than 18 were IGHV unmutated. Recorded responses included approximately 25 partial and 2 complete; following median approximately 68 months, roughly 15 stayed remitted and about 12 progressed. Study-wide results and caveats: Patients had baseline clonality above age-matched healthy donors, and this clonality moved with circulating CD8+ T-cell counts. Clonotypes that were public were uncommon, and they contracted or stayed stable on treatment.

As regards this clone: Its antigen is unidentified.

The protocol was immunoSEQ multiplex PCR, while the TCRdb copy is restricted to in-frame clones and leaves out a portion. The sample consists of some 170,000 clones, nearly 90% of them appearing once. This CDR3 contains 14 residues. The V end lost 7 bases, the J end lost 1 base, and 14 bases lay between the germline ends. The germline CDR1 and CDR2 sequences are SGHRS and YFSETQ. The receptor was derived from a human donor with chronic lymphocytic leukemia. The chain links TRBV5-1 to TRBJ2-5; no definite D call. Sample: PBMCs, taken at disease progression, from a patient treated with ibrutinib. Here the CDR3 DNA reads TGCGCCAGCTCCACCGGGCGGACCCAAGAGACCCAGTACTTC. Its translation: CASSTGRTQETQYF.